The rows below give T cell receptor beta chains drawn from one sample of a study of cytomegalovirus exposure and HLA in healthy donors. Profiling relied on immunoSEQ multiplex PCR, and the TCRdb table lists in-frame clones only, not all of them. Of 55,000 to 85,000 clones listed, approximately 90% are singletons. The specimen sequenced was PBMCs. Source of these receptors: a woman aged 25 to 39 in good health and CMV-seronegative. CDR3s include the opening cysteine and the closing phenylalanine or tryptophan. Fields, in order: V gene, D gene, clone size, J gene, CDR3 DNA, CDR3 protein. A D gene is named only where the DNA matches it firmly. Some rows have no size entry. The others give once, few or many, or a class for an expanded clone.

V gene: TRBV5-1
D gene: TRBD1
clone size: NA
J gene: TRBJ1-2
CDR3 DNA: TGCGCCAGCAGCCTCAGGACAGGCCCCATCTCGGGCTATGGCTACACCTTC
CDR3 protein: CASSLRTGPISGYGYTF

V gene: TRBV5-1
D gene: TRBD1
clone size: NA
J gene: TRBJ1-1
CDR3 DNA: TGCGCCAGCAGCTTGCTGGGACAGGGGGACTTGAACACTGAAGCTTTCTTT
CDR3 protein: CASSLLGQGDLNTEAFF

V gene: TRBV4-3
D gene: NA
clone size: NA
J gene: TRBJ1-1
CDR3 DNA: TGCGCCAGCAGCCAAGATGACAGGACTGAAGCTTTCTTT
CDR3 protein: CASSQDDRTEAFF

V gene: TRBV7-9
D gene: TRBD1
clone size: NA
J gene: TRBJ2-1
CDR3 DNA: TGTGCCAGCAGCTTAGGCCAGGGGGCCGATGAGCAGTTCTTC
CDR3 protein: CASSLGQGADEQFF

V gene: TRBV2
D gene: TRBD1
clone size: NA
J gene: TRBJ2-7
CDR3 DNA: TGTGCCAGCAGATCCGGGACAGCCGCCTACGAGCAGTACTTC
CDR3 protein: CASRSGTAAYEQYF

V gene: TRBV5-4
D gene: TRBD2
clone size: NA
J gene: TRBJ2-3
CDR3 DNA: TGTGCCAGCAGCTCCGGACTAGCCGGCTTCACAGATACGCAGTATTTT
CDR3 protein: CASSSGLAGFTDTQYF

V gene: TRBV27
D gene: TRBD2
clone size: NA
J gene: TRBJ2-2
CDR3 DNA: TGTGCCAGCAGTCGGACGGGAGGCACCGGGGAGCTGTTTTTT
CDR3 protein: CASSRTGGTGELFF

V gene: TRBV6-6
D gene: NA
clone size: NA
J gene: TRBJ2-7
CDR3 DNA: TGTGCCAGCAGCTCCCTATACGAGCAGTACTTC
CDR3 protein: CASSSLYEQYF

V gene: TRBV11-3
D gene: TRBD2
clone size: NA
J gene: TRBJ2-3
CDR3 DNA: TGTGCCAGCAGCTGGCCTGGGGATTGGCGGGAGAGAAGCACAGATACGCAGTATTTT
CDR3 protein: CASSWPGDWRERSTDTQYF

V gene: TRBV7-2
D gene: TRBD1
clone size: NA
J gene: TRBJ1-2
CDR3 DNA: TGTGCCAGCAGCTCCCCAGACAGGGGGCGCAGCTATGGCTACACCTTC
CDR3 protein: CASSSPDRGRSYGYTF

V gene: TRBV28
D gene: TRBD2
clone size: NA
J gene: TRBJ2-5
CDR3 DNA: TGTGCCAGCAGGGGGACTAGCGGGAGAGCGTGGGAGACCCAGTACTTC
CDR3 protein: CASRGTSGRAWETQYF

V gene: TRBV30
D gene: NA
clone size: NA
J gene: TRBJ2-4
CDR3 DNA: TGTGCCTGGAGTCCCGGGGTAGCCAAAAACATTCAGTACTTC
CDR3 protein: CAWSPGVAKNIQYF

V gene: TRBV4-3
D gene: TRBD2
clone size: NA
J gene: TRBJ2-7
CDR3 DNA: TGCGCCAGCAGCCAAGTTTGGGAGGGGTCCTACGAGCAGTACTTC
CDR3 protein: CASSQVWEGSYEQYF

V gene: TRBV19
D gene: TRBD1
clone size: NA
J gene: TRBJ1-5
CDR3 DNA: TGTGCCAGTAGTATGGGGAACAGGGGGCTAGGCGATCAGCCCCAGCATTTT
CDR3 protein: CASSMGNRGLGDQPQHF

V gene: TRBV5-1
D gene: TRBD2
clone size: NA
J gene: TRBJ2-5
CDR3 DNA: TGCGCCAGCAGCTTGTTAGGGAGGGCGGGGGAGCAGTACTTC
CDR3 protein: CASSLLGRAGEQYF

V gene: TRBV6-5
D gene: NA
clone size: few
J gene: TRBJ1-5
CDR3 DNA: TGTGCCAGCAGTACCCAGGGCCGCCAGCCCCAGCATTTT
CDR3 protein: CASSTQGRQPQHF

V gene: TRBV7-9
D gene: NA
clone size: NA
J gene: TRBJ2-7
CDR3 DNA: TGTTCCAGCAGCTTTGCTAGCCACGGGAGCGAGCAGTACTTC
CDR3 protein: CSSSFASHGSEQYF

V gene: TRBV27
D gene: NA
clone size: NA
J gene: TRBJ2-5
CDR3 DNA: TGTGCCAGCAGTTTATCCTACGGGGGTGTAGAACAAGAGACCCAGTACTTC
CDR3 protein: CASSLSYGGVEQETQYF

V gene: TRBV6-5
D gene: TRBD1
clone size: few
J gene: TRBJ1-5
CDR3 DNA: TGTGCCAGCAGTTCAGGGGGGCAGCCCCAGCATTTT
CDR3 protein: CASSSGGQPQHF

V gene: TRBV11-2
D gene: TRBD1
clone size: NA
J gene: TRBJ2-2
CDR3 DNA: TGTGCCAGCAGCATCGACAGGGCGGCCGGGGAGCTGTTTTTT
CDR3 protein: CASSIDRAAGELFF

V gene: TRBV6-6
D gene: NA
clone size: few
J gene: TRBJ1-1
CDR3 DNA: TGTGCCAGCGGGGAGCTGAACACTGAAGCTTTCTTT
CDR3 protein: CASGELNTEAFF

V gene: TRBV11-2
D gene: TRBD2
clone size: NA
J gene: TRBJ2-7
CDR3 DNA: TGTGCCAGCAGCTTAGAACTAGGGAGGGATGAGCAGTACTTC
CDR3 protein: CASSLELGRDEQYF

V gene: TRBV28
D gene: NA
clone size: NA
J gene: TRBJ1-1
CDR3 DNA: TGTGCCAGCAGTTTACGTCCCAGGGTCGACACTGAAGCTTTCTTT
CDR3 protein: CASSLRPRVDTEAFF

V gene: TRBV28
D gene: NA
clone size: NA
J gene: TRBJ1-2
CDR3 DNA: TGTGCCAGCAGTATTAGGAGCTTTAACTATGGCTACACCTTC
CDR3 protein: CASSIRSFNYGYTF

V gene: TRBV9
D gene: TRBD2
clone size: NA
J gene: TRBJ2-5
CDR3 DNA: TGTGCCAGCAGCTCGGGCGGGACTAGCGGCCAAGAGACCCAGTACTTC
CDR3 protein: CASSSGGTSGQETQYF

V gene: TRBV4-2
D gene: TRBD2
clone size: once
J gene: TRBJ2-3
CDR3 DNA: TGTGCCAGCAGCCAGTTCCTAGCGGGAGGCACAGATACGCAGTATTTT
CDR3 protein: CASSQFLAGGTDTQYF

V gene: TRBV11-1
D gene: NA
clone size: NA
J gene: TRBJ2-7
CDR3 DNA: TGTGCCAGCAGTGGGACAACCGAGCAGTACTTC
CDR3 protein: CASSGTTEQYF

V gene: TRBV7-9
D gene: TRBD1
clone size: NA
J gene: TRBJ2-7
CDR3 DNA: TGTGCCAGCAGCCCAAGACAGGGGGCAGGCTACGGGCAGTACTTC
CDR3 protein: CASSPRQGAGYGQYF

V gene: TRBV19
D gene: TRBD1
clone size: few
J gene: TRBJ2-6
CDR3 DNA: TGTGCCAGTAGGACGCGACAGGGTCGGTCTGGGGCCAACGTCCTGACTTTC
CDR3 protein: CASRTRQGRSGANVLTF

V gene: TRBV5-4
D gene: TRBD2
clone size: NA
J gene: TRBJ2-7
CDR3 DNA: TGTGCCAGCAGCTTGGGTAGAGCGGGAGGGATCTACGAGCAGTACTTC
CDR3 protein: CASSLGRAGGIYEQYF

V gene: TRBV18
D gene: TRBD1
clone size: NA
J gene: TRBJ2-1
CDR3 DNA: TGTGCCAGCTCACCACTGACAGGGGGGGCCAATGAGCAGTTCTTC
CDR3 protein: CASSPLTGGANEQFF

V gene: TRBV29-1
D gene: TRBD1
clone size: NA
J gene: TRBJ2-7
CDR3 DNA: TGCAGCGGCTGGGACAGCAACTACGAGCAGTACTTC
CDR3 protein: CSGWDSNYEQYF

V gene: TRBV7-2
D gene: TRBD2
clone size: once
J gene: TRBJ2-7
CDR3 DNA: TGTGCCAGCAGCTTAGCAGGCGGGAGGGCCTACGAGCAGTACTTC
CDR3 protein: CASSLAGGRAYEQYF

V gene: TRBV5-1
D gene: TRBD2
clone size: NA
J gene: TRBJ2-7
CDR3 DNA: TGCGCCAGCAGCTTGTGGGGACTAGCGGGAGGGCCGGTGGGCGAGCAGTACTTC
CDR3 protein: CASSLWGLAGGPVGEQYF

V gene: TRBV11-2
D gene: TRBD2
clone size: NA
J gene: TRBJ2-7
CDR3 DNA: TGTGCCAGCAGCTTAGCGCTGGGTAGCGGGCACTACTACGAGCAGTACTTC
CDR3 protein: CASSLALGSGHYYEQYF

V gene: TRBV28
D gene: NA
clone size: NA
J gene: TRBJ2-7
CDR3 DNA: TGTGCCAGCAGTTCCCTCCCTCTAAACGAGCAGTACTTC
CDR3 protein: CASSSLPLNEQYF

V gene: TRBV5-8
D gene: TRBD2
clone size: NA
J gene: TRBJ2-1
CDR3 DNA: TGTGCCAGCAGCCCACGGACTAGCGGGAACAATGAGCAGTTCTTC
CDR3 protein: CASSPRTSGNNEQFF

V gene: TRBV7-9
D gene: TRBD1
clone size: NA
J gene: TRBJ2-2
CDR3 DNA: TGTGCCAGCAGCTTACCGACAGGGGGCGGGAAGCTGTTTTTT
CDR3 protein: CASSLPTGGGKLFF

V gene: TRBV28
D gene: NA
clone size: NA
J gene: TRBJ2-5
CDR3 DNA: TGTGCCAGCAGCTCAGGGGCTAGCGGCATGTACCAAGAGACCCAGTACTTC
CDR3 protein: CASSSGASGMYQETQYF

V gene: TRBV19
D gene: TRBD1
clone size: NA
J gene: TRBJ2-3
CDR3 DNA: TGTGCCAGTAGTCTCGGGACAGGTGGTGCAGATACGCAGTATTTT
CDR3 protein: CASSLGTGGADTQYF

V gene: TRBV7-2
D gene: NA
clone size: NA
J gene: TRBJ1-5
CDR3 DNA: TGTGCCAGCAGCCCAGGGACAATCAATCAGCCCCAGCATTTT
CDR3 protein: CASSPGTINQPQHF

V gene: TRBV5-1
D gene: TRBD1
clone size: NA
J gene: TRBJ1-2
CDR3 DNA: TGCGCCAGCAGCTCGACAGGGGGCGCGGGTTATGGCTACACCTTC
CDR3 protein: CASSSTGGAGYGYTF

V gene: TRBV11-2
D gene: NA
clone size: NA
J gene: TRBJ1-2
CDR3 DNA: TGTGCCAGCAGCTTAACGGGCTATGGCTACACCTTC
CDR3 protein: CASSLTGYGYTF

V gene: TRBV19
D gene: NA
clone size: NA
J gene: TRBJ1-1
CDR3 DNA: TGTGCCAGTAGTATCCCCCCTCTGGAAGCTTTCTTT
CDR3 protein: CASSIPPLEAFF

V gene: TRBV6-1
D gene: NA
clone size: NA
J gene: TRBJ1-3
CDR3 DNA: TGTGCCAGCAGTGAAGGGTTGGTCAGGGGTCGAGGAAACACCATATATTTT
CDR3 protein: CASSEGLVRGRGNTIYF

V gene: TRBV10-1
D gene: TRBD1
clone size: NA
J gene: TRBJ2-7
CDR3 DNA: TGCGCCAGCAGCTCCGGGACAGGGGCCGCCGAGCAGTACTTC
CDR3 protein: CASSSGTGAAEQYF

V gene: TRBV28
D gene: NA
clone size: NA
J gene: TRBJ1-2
CDR3 DNA: TGTGCCAGCAGGACACAGGGTACCCTTTATGGCTACACCTTC
CDR3 protein: CASRTQGTLYGYTF

V gene: TRBV5-4
D gene: TRBD2
clone size: NA
J gene: TRBJ2-2
CDR3 DNA: TGTGCCAGCAGCTTGAGAAGCGGGAGGGCCGGGGAGCTGTTTTTT
CDR3 protein: CASSLRSGRAGELFF

V gene: TRBV19
D gene: TRBD1
clone size: NA
J gene: TRBJ1-2
CDR3 DNA: TGTGCCAGTAGTATTCCGAATTTTTACGGGACAGACCATGGCTACACCTTC
CDR3 protein: CASSIPNFYGTDHGYTF

V gene: TRBV5-8
D gene: TRBD1
clone size: NA
J gene: TRBJ1-5
CDR3 DNA: TGTGCCAGCAGCTTGCCGGGACAGGGGGTGGAGGGCAATCAGCCCCAGCATTTT
CDR3 protein: CASSLPGQGVEGNQPQHF

V gene: TRBV29-1
D gene: NA
clone size: once
J gene: TRBJ2-1
CDR3 DNA: TGCAGCGTTGAAGAAAGGTACAGGGTTGGGTACAATGAGCAGTTCTTC
CDR3 protein: CSVEERYRVGYNEQFF

V gene: TRBV7-2
D gene: TRBD1
clone size: NA
J gene: TRBJ1-4
CDR3 DNA: TGTGCCAGCAGCTATCAGACAGGGGGTAATGAAAAACTGTTTTTT
CDR3 protein: CASSYQTGGNEKLFF

V gene: TRBV19
D gene: NA
clone size: NA
J gene: TRBJ1-2
CDR3 DNA: TGTGCCAGTAGTATAAACCCAGGCTATGGCTACACCTTC
CDR3 protein: CASSINPGYGYTF

V gene: TRBV5-5
D gene: NA
clone size: NA
J gene: TRBJ2-1
CDR3 DNA: TGTGCCAGCAGCTTCTATGGTGAGCAGTTCTTC
CDR3 protein: CASSFYGEQFF